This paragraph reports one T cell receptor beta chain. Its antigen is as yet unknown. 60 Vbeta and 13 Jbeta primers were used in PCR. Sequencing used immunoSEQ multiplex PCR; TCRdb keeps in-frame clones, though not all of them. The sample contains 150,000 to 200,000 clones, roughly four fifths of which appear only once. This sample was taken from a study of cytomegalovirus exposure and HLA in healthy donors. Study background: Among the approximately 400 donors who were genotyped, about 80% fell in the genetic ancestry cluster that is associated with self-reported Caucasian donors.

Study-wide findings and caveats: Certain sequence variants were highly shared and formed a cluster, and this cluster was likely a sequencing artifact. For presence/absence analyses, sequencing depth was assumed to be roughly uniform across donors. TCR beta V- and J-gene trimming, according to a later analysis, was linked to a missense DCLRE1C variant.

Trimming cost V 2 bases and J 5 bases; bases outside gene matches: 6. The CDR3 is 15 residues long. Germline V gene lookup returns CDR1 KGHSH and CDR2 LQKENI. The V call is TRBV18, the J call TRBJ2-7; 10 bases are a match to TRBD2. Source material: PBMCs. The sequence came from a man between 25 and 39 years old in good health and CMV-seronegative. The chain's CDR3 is CASSPKLAGVNEQYF. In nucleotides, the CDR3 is TGTGCCAGCTCACCAAAGCTAGCGGGAGTTAACGAGCAGTACTTC.